This T cell receptor beta chain is drawn from a study of blood T cell repertoires in COVID-19. Study in general: COVID-19 samples, acute and convalescent, were from the United States, Italy and Spain.

The CDR3 spans 15 residues. The V and J ends lost 4 bases and 0 bases respectively, with 10 bases between them. The germline V gene encodes CDR1 MDHEN and CDR2 SYDVKM. This clone showed up just once. TCRdb's table, derived via immunoSEQ multiplex PCR, lists solely in-frame clones and lacks some. The sample carries some 110,000 clones, roughly 85% recorded once. The TCR originated in a man aged 40-55 years with acute or convalescent COVID-19. The specimen sequenced was peripheral blood. The J gene is TRBJ1-5, the V gene TRBV28, with a tentative D call TRBD1 (5 bases). The CDR3 region has the DNA TGTGCCAGCAGTTCCCCAGGGTATAGCAATCAGCCCCAGCATTTT. Amino acid sequence: CASSSPGYSNQPQHF.